This T cell receptor beta chain was recovered during a study of T cell clonality in common variable immunodeficiency. This clone was observed at least ten times. Its matching antigen is unknown. Read coverage stops 3 residues before the CDR3 terminus; the germline J gene supplies the remainder. Study-level findings and limits: TCRbeta clonality was increased in CVID versus healthy controls. Authors noted CVID clonality's cause needs subpopulation repertoire sequencing.

Equal genomic DNA amounts from CVID and control samples were sequenced. Using immunoSEQ multiplex PCR, the repertoire was profiled, and TCRdb retains in-frame clones only, with some absent. The sample holds about 66,000 clones, and no clone turns up only once. Trimming shortened V by 1 base and J by 6 bases, and 13 bases separated the two germline ends. The CDR3 is 15 amino acids. The germline gives CDR1 SGHNT, CDR2 YYREEE (reference sequence). The rearrangement uses TRBV5-4 and TRBJ2-2; possible D gene TRBD2, 5 bases. This receptor was obtained from a person between 18 and 75 years old in good health. The sample consisted of peripheral blood mononuclear cells. The CDR3: CASSLRGIRAGELFF. The sequenced part of the CDR3 DNA is TGTGCCAGCAGCTTGCGGGGAATACGAGCCGGGGAG. Full variable domain (outside the CDR3, taken from reference TRBV5-4 and TRBJ2-2): ETGVTQSPTHLIKTRGQQVTLRCSSQSGHNTVSWYQQALGQGPQFIFQYYREEENGRGNFPPRFSGLQFPNYSSELNVNALELDDSALYLCASSLRGIRAGELFFGEGSRLTVL.